This T cell receptor beta chain originates from a study of identical twins. The CDR3 sequence is 15 residues long. Germline values: CDR1 SEHNR, CDR2 FQNEAQ (reference sequence). V shed 5 bases, J shed 9 bases, and the junction held 6 bases outside the gene matches. It was template switching that added a universal primer site, and there were unique molecular identifiers on the cDNA. TCRdb reanalysed the 5' RACE reads using MiXCR and keeps one entry per CDR3 protein. The sample lists about 460,000 distinct CDR3 sequences, 13% to 15% occurring once. The data also belong to a second study, concerning yellow fever vaccine responses in identical twins.

The V call is TRBV7-9, the J call TRBJ2-1; the match to TRBD2 covers 14 bases. The sequencing input was CD4+ T cells sorted from blood. The TCR was taken from a woman aged 18-29 years in good health. CDR3 sequence reads: CASSLGLAGEAEQFF. CDR3 bases: TGTGCCAGCAGCCTGGGACTAGCGGGGGAGGCTGAGCAGTTCTTC.